A selection of T cell receptor beta chains follows, all from one sample in a study of regulatory T cells in long-lasting Graves disease. Each CDR3 protein gets one entry after TCRdb re-called the multiplex PCR reads with MiXCR. The repertoire holds about 470,000 distinct CDR3 sequences, with about 22% as singletons. Source: peripheral blood mononuclear cells (PBMCs), taken when the disease was refractory, from a patient treated with antithyroid drugs. Receptors were obtained from a female donor with Graves disease. Each CDR3 is given with its conserved first and last residue. D genes are given only for firm matches. The size of a clone is reported for some rows only, either as once, few or many, or as a class for expanded clones.

many	-	TRBV6-1	TRBJ1-5	CASRRGQYNQPQHF	TGTGCCAGCAGGCGAGGACAGTACAATCAGCCCCAGCATTTT
-	-	TRBV7-9	TRBJ2-2	CASSIPGQRNTGELFF	TGTGCCAGCAGCATCCCCGGACAGAGGAACACCGGGGAGCTGTTTTTT
-	-	TRBV30	TRBJ2-5	CAWRGASGVETQYF	TGTGCCTGGAGAGGGGCGAGTGGGGTGGAGACCCAGTACTTC
-	-	TRBV7-2	TRBJ1-5	CASSLWTETNQPQHF	TGTGCCAGCAGCCTCTGGACCGAGACAAATCAGCCCCAGCATTTT
-	-	TRBV4-1	TRBJ2-2	CASSQDRLWGRLNTGELFF	TGCGCCAGCAGCCAAGATAGGTTATGGGGCAGGTTGAACACCGGGGAGCTGTTTTTT
many	-	TRBV11-2	TRBJ1-1	CASSLGGRVANAEAFF	TGTGCCAGCAGCTTAGGGGGGCGGGTCGCGAACGCTGAAGCTTTCTTT
many	TRBD1	TRBV5-1	TRBJ1-2	CASSNGQDNYGYTF	TGCGCCAGCAGCAATGGACAGGATAACTATGGCTACACCTTC
few	-	TRBV3-1	TRBJ1-2	CASSQEDSFYGYTF	TGTGCCAGCAGCCAAGAAGACAGCTTCTATGGCTACACCTTC
-	-	TRBV12-3/TRBV12-4	TRBJ1-1	CASSSFGLTEAFF	TGTGCCAGCAGTTCATTTGGGCTGACTGAAGCTTTCTTT
-	-	TRBV28	TRBJ2-6	CASSFPYSGANVLTF	TGTGCCAGCAGTTTCCCGTACTCTGGGGCCAACGTCCTGACTTTC
-	-	TRBV4-1	TRBJ1-2	CASSPGRAHFGRGYTF	TGCGCCAGCAGCCCGGGGAGAGCTCACTTCGGACGTGGCTACACCTTC
-	-	TRBV6-2/TRBV6-3	TRBJ2-1	CASSYSGSGATYNEQFF	TGTGCCAGCAGTTACTCGGGGTCGGGAGCCACCTACAATGAGCAGTTCTTC
-	TRBD1	TRBV7-2	TRBJ2-5	CASSVGPGQGAFKTQYF	TGTGCCAGCAGCGTAGGACCGGGACAGGGGGCTTTTAAGACCCAGTACTTC
once	-	TRBV7-2	TRBJ2-1	CASSLEGGAYNEQFF	TGTGCCAGCAGCTTAGAGGGGGGGGCTTACAATGAGCAGTTCTTC
-	-	TRBV30	TRBJ2-2	CASSTGNTGELFF	TGTGCCTCTTCGACGGGGAACACCGGGGAGCTGTTTTTT
-	-	TRBV12-3/TRBV12-4	TRBJ1-6	CASSPRSSYNSPLHF	TGTGCCAGCAGCCCCAGAAGCTCCTATAATTCACCCCTCCACTTT